Each of the 2 T cell receptor beta chains below was sequenced from the same sample in a study of PD-L1 blockade in urothelial cancer. Time point reported: pretreatment peripheral blood. Measured with immunoSEQ multiplex PCR; TCRdb has only the in-frame clones, and not every one. The sample shows tens of thousands of clones, roughly 82% of them seen only once. The sample here was PBMCs, taken around atezolizumab (anti-PD-L1) treatment. Receptor source: a man aged 60 to 75 with urothelial cancer.

The genes are TRBV5-4 and TRBJ2-3, with 16 bases aligning to TRBD2. Trimming took 4 bases from V and 2 from J; bases not matched to a gene: 4. This CDR3 contains 17 residues. Germline CDR1 and CDR2: SGHNT and YYREEE (reference sequence). CDR3 protein: CASSRGTSGGDTDTQYF. The CDR3 nucleotides are TGTGCCAGCAGCCGCGGGACTAGCGGGGGGGACACAGATACGCAGTATTTT.

V and J are TRBV5-1 and TRBJ2-2; 10 bases fit TRBD2. CDR3 size: 17 residues. V dropped 4 bases and J dropped 7; count of bases not matched to a gene: 13. Germline CDR1 reads SGHRS; CDR2 reads YFSETQ. The CDR3 loop is CASSPSFEAGGIGELFF. CDR3 DNA sequence: TGCGCCAGCAGCCCCTCCTTTGAAGCGGGGGGGATCGGGGAGCTGTTTTTT. The full variable domain, its missing parts supplied by reference TRBV5-1 and TRBJ2-2, is KAGVTQTPRYLIKTRGQQVTLSCSPISGHRSVSWYQQTPGQGLQFLFEYFSETQRNKGNFPGRFSGRQFSNSRSEMNVSTLELGDSALYLCASSPSFEAGGIGELFFGEGSRLTVL.